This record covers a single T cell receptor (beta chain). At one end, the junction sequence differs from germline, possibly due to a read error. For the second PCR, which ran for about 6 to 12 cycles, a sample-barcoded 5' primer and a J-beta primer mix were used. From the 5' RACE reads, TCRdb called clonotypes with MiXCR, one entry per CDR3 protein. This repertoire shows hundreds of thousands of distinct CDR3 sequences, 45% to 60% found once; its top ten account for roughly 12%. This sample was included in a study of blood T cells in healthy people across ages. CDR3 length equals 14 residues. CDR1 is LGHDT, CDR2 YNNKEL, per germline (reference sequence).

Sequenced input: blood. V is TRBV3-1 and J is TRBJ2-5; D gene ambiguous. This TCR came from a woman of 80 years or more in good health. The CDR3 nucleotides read TGTGCCGGCAGCCAGCCCGGCACCCAAGAGACCCAGTACTTC. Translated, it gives CAGSQPGTQETQYF.